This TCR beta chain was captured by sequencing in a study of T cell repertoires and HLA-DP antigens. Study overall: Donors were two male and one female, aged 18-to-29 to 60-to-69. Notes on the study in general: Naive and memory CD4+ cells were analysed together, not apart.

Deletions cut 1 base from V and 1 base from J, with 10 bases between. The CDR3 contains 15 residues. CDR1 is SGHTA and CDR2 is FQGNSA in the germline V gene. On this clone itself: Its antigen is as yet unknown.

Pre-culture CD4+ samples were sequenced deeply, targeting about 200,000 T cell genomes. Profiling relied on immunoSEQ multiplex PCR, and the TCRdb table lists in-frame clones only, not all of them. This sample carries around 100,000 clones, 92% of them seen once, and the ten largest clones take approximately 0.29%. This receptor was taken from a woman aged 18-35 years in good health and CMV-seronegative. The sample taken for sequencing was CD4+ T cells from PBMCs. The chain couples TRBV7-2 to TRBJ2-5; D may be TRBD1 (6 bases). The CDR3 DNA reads TGTGCCAGCAGCTTAGTGGGGGCTACCCAAGAGACCCAGTACTTC. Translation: CASSLVGATQETQYF. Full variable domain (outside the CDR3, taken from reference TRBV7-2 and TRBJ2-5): GAGVSQSPSNKVTEKGKDVELRCDPISGHTALYWYRQSLGQGLEFLIYFQGNSAPDKSGLPSDRFSAERTGGSVSTLTIQRTQQEDSAVYLCASSLVGATQETQYFGPGTRLLVL.